The clone carrying this TCR beta chain was seen ten or more times. The antigen is unknown. This CDR3 is built from 14 residues. The V and J ends lost 4 bases and 2 bases respectively, with 10 bases between them. Germline CDR1 is SNHLY and CDR2 is FYNNEI. The sample originates from a study of T cells after yellow fever vaccination. The study's findings and limits: Sorted repertoires could include abundant contaminating clonotypes from bulk cells.

A 5'RACE template-switching step, the method used to make TCR cDNA, added a universal primer site and UMIs. MiXCR, run by TCRdb on the 5' RACE reads, gives a single entry per CDR3 protein. The table records more than 200,000 distinct CDR3 sequences, 3.6% of them present only once. The sequence was collected from a young man who received the YFV17D yellow fever vaccine. The chain carries TRBV2 and TRBJ2-3, with D perhaps TRBD1 (6 bases). Sequenced here: PBMCs, sampled 15 days after the yellow fever booster vaccination. The CDR3 sequence: CASSARTVTDTQYF. In DNA form, the CDR3 reads TGTGCCAGCAGTGCTAGGACAGTCACAGATACGCAGTATTTT.